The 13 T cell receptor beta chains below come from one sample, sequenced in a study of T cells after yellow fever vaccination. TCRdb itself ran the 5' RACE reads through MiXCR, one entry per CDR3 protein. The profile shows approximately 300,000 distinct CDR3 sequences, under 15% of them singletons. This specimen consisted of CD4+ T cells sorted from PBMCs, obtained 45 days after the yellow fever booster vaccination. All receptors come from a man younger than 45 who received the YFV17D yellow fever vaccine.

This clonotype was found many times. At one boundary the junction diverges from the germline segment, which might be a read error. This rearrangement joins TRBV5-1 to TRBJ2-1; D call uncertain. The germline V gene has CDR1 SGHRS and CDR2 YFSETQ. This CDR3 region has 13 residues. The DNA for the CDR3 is TGTGCCAGCAGCTTAGACTCCTACAATGAGCAGTTCTTC. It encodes CASSLDSYNEQFF.

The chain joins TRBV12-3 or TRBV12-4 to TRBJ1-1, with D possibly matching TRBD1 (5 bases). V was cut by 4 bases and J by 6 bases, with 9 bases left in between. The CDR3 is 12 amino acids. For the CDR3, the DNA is TGTGCCAGCAGTTGGGGGTTAGCTGAAGCTTTCTTT. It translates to CASSWGLAEAFF.

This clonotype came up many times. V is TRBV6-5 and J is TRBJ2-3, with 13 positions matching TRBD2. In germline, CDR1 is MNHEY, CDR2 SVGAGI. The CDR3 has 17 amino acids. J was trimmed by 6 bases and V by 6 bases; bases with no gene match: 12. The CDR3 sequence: CASSPAGTSGTADTQYF. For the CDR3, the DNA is TGTGCCAGCAGCCCCGCCGGGACTAGCGGGACTGCGGATACGCAGTATTTT.

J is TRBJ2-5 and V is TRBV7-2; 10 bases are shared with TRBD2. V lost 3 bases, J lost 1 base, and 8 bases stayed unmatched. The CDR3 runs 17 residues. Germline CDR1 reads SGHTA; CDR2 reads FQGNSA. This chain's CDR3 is CASSLGLARQIQETQYF. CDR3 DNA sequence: TGTGCCAGCAGCTTGGGACTAGCGAGACAAATCCAAGAGACCCAGTACTTC.

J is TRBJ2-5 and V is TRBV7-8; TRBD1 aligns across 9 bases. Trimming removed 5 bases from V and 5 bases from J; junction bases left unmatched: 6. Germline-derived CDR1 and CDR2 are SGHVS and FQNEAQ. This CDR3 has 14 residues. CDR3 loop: CASSMNRGLETQYF. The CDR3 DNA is TGTGCCAGCAGCATGAACAGGGGGCTGGAGACCCAGTACTTC.

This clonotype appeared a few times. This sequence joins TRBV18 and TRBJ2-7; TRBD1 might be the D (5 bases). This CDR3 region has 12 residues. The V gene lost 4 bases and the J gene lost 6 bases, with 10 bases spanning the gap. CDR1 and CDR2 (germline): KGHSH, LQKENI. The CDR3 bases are TGTGCCAGCTCACGCCAGGGTTTCGAGCAGTACTTC. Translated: CASSRQGFEQYF.

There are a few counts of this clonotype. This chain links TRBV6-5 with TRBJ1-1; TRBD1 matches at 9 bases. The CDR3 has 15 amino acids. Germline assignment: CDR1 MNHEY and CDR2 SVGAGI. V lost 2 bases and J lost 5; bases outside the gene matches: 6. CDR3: CASSYGDRVQTEAFF. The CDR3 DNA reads TGTGCCAGCAGTTACGGGGACAGGGTTCAGACTGAAGCTTTCTTT.

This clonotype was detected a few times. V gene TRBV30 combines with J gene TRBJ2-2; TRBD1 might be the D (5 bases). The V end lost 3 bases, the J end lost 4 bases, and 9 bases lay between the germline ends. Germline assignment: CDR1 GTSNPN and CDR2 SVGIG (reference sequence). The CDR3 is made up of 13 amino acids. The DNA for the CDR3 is TGTGCCTGGAGGCAGGGCTCCACCGGGGAGCTGTTTTTT. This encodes CAWRQGSTGELFF.

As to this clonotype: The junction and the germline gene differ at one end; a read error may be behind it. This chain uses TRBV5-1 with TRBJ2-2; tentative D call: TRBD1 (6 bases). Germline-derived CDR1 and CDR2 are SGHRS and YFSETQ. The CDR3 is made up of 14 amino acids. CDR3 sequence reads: CASRTGHLTGELVF. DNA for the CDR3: TGCGCCAGCAGGACGGGACACCTAACCGGGGAGCTGGTTTTT.

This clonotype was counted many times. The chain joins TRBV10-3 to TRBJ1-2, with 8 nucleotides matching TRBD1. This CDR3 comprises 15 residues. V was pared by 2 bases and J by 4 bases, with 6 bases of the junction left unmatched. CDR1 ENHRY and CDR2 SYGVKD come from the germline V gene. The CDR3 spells CAISEPGGAGYGYTF. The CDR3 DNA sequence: TGTGCCATCAGTGAGCCAGGGGGCGCCGGCTATGGCTACACCTTC.

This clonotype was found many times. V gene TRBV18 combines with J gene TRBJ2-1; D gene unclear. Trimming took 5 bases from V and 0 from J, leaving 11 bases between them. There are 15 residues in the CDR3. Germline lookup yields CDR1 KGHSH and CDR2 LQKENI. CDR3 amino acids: CASSELSSSYNEQFF. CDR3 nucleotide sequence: TGTGCCAGCTCAGAACTGTCGAGCTCCTACAATGAGCAGTTCTTC.

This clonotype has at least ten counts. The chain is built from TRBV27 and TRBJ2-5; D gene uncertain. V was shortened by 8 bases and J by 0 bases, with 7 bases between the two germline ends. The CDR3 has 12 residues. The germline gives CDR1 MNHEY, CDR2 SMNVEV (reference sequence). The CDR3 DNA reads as TGTGCCAGCGTCCACGACCAAGAGACCCAGTACTTC. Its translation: CASVHDQETQYF.

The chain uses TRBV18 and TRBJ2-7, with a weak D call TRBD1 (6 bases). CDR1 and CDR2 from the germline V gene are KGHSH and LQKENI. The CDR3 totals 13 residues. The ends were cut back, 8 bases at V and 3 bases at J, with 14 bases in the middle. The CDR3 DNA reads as TGTGCCAGCCGTCACCGGGACAACTACGAGCAGTACTTC. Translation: CASRHRDNYEQYF.